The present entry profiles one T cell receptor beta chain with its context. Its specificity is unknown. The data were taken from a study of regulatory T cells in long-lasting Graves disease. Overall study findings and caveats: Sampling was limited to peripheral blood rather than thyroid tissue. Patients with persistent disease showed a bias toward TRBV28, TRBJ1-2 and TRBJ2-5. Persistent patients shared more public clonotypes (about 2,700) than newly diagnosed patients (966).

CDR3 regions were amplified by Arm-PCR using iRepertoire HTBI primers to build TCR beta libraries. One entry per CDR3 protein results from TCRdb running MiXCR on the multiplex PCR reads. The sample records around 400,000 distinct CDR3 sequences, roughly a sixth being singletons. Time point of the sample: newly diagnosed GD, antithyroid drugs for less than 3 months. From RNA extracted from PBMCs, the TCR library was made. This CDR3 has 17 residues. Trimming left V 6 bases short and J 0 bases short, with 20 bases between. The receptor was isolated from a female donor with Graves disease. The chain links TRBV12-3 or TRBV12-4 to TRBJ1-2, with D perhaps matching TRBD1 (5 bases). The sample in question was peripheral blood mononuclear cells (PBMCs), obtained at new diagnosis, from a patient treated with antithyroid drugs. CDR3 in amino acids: CASSPSRDFPPNYGYTF. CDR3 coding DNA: TGTGCCAGCAGCCCCTCCCGGGACTTTCCTCCTAACTATGGCTACACCTTC.